This entry is about one T cell receptor beta chain. Sequenced by immunoSEQ multiplex PCR; TCRdb stores in-frame clones only, minus some. Altogether more than 65,000 clones are present, approximately 86% being singletons, with the ten largest covering 15% to 18%. The sample belongs to a study of control samples from healthy donors and cancer patients. The CDR3 is 16 amino acids. Germline CDR1 is MGHRA and CDR2 is YSYEKL. V was pared by 1 base and J by 5 bases, with 8 bases of the junction left unmatched. V usage is TRBV4-1 and J usage is TRBJ1-1; 9 bases fit TRBD1. This receptor was identified in a man in his sixties in good health. Sequencing used blood. The CDR3 nucleotides read TGCGCCAGCAGCCAAGGGGATGGGACAGGGAGTACTGAAGCTTTCTTT. This encodes CASSQGDGTGSTEAFF.